The source of this TCR beta chain is a study of blood T cell repertoires in COVID-19. Whole-study context: Samples representing acute and convalescent COVID-19 were sourced from the United States, Italy and Spain. The analysed material was cDNA or gDNA that came from T cells, B-cell-depleted T cells, or PBMCs.

Authors' data handling: From reference gene primer amplification, estimates of nucleated cell counts were derived. Profiling relied on immunoSEQ multiplex PCR, and the TCRdb table lists in-frame clones only, not all of them. V, J and clone size are those of that table, while D and trimming were read from the DNA. The repertoire consists of approximately 100,000 clones, with 89% occurring once and the leading ten covering about 5%. Between the trimmed V and J ends, which lost 3 bases and 1 base, there was a span of 6 bases. Looked up from germline, CDR1 is KGHSH and CDR2 is LQKENI. This CDR3 has 13 amino acids.

This clonotype originated in a woman over 75 with active COVID-19. Sequencing was performed on peripheral blood. The chain employs TRBV18 and TRBJ1-1; D not certain. The CDR3 protein is CASSPQANTEAFF. In DNA form, the CDR3 reads TGTGCCAGCTCACCGCAGGCGAACACTGAAGCTTTCTTT.